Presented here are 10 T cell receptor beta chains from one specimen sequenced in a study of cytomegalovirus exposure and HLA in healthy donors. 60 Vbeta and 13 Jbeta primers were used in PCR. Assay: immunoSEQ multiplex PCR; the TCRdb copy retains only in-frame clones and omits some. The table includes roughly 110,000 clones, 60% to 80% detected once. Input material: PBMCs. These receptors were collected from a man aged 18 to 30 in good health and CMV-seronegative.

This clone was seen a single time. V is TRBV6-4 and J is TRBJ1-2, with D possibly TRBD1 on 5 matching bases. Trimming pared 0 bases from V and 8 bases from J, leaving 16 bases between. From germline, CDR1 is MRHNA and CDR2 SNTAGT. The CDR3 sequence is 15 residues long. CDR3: CASSDSTAGSGGYTF. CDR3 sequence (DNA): TGTGCCAGCAGTGACTCGACGGCAGGGTCGGGCGGCTACACCTTC.

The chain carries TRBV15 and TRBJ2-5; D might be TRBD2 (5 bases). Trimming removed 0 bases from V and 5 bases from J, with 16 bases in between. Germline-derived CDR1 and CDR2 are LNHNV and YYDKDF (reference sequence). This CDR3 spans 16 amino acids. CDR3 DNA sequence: TGTGCCACCAGCAGAGAAGAGCGGAGACATCCCGAGACCCAGTACTTC. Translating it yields CATSREERRHPETQYF.

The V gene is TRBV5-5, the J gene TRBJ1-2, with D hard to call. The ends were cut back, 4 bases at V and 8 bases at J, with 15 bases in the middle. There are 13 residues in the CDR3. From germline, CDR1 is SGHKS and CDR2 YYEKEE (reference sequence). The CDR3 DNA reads TGTGCCAGCAGCCCCGGAGGGCTGCGAGGCTACACCTTC. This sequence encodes CASSPGGLRGYTF. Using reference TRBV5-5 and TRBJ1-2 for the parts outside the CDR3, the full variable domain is DAGVTQSPTHLIKTRGQQVTLRCSPISGHKSVSWYQQVLGQGPQFIFQYYEKEERGRGNFPDRFSARQFPNYSSELNVNALLLGDSALYLCASSPGGLRGYTFGSGTRLTVV.

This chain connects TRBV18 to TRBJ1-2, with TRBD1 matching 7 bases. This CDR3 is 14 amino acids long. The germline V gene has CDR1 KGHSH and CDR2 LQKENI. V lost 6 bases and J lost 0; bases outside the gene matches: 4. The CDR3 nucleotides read TGTGCCAGCTCCCCAGGGACAGCTAACTATGGCTACACCTTC. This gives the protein CASSPGTANYGYTF.

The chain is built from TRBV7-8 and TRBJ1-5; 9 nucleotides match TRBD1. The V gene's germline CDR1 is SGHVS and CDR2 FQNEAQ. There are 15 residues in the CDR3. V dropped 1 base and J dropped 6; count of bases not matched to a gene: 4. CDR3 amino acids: CASSLGTGVGQPQHF. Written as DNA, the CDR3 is TGTGCCAGCAGCTTAGGGACAGGGGTAGGTCAGCCCCAGCATTTT.

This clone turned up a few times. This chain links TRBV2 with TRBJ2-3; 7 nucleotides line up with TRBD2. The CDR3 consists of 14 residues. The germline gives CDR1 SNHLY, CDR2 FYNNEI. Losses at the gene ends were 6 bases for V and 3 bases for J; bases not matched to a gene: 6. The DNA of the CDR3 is TGTGCCAGCAGGTTACTAGCGTGGACAGATACGCAGTATTTT. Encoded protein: CASRLLAWTDTQYF.

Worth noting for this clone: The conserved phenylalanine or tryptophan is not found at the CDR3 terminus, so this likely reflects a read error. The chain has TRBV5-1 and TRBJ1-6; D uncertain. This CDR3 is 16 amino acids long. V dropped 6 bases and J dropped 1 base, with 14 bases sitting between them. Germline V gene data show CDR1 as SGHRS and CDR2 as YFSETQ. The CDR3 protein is CASKITGDSYNSPLHS. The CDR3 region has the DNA TGCGCCAGCAAGATTACCGGGGATTCCTATAATTCACCCCTCCACTCT.

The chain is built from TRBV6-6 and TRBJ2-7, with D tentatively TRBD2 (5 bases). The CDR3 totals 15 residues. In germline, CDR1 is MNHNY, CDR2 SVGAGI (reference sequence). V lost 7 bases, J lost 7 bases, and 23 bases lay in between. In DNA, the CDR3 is TGTGCCAGCACCGCCGGGGAACCCTCCCTCTGGGAGCAGTACTTC. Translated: CASTAGEPSLWEQYF.

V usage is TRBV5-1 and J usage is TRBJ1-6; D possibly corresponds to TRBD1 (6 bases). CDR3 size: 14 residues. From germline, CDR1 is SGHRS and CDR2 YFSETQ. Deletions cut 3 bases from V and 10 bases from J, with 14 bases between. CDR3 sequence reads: CASSSGTRVSPLHF. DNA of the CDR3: TGCGCCAGCAGCTCCGGGACACGAGTGTCACCCCTCCACTTT. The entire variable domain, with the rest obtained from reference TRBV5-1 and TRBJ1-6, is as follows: KAGVTQTPRYLIKTRGQQVTLSCSPISGHRSVSWYQQTPGQGLQFLFEYFSETQRNKGNFPGRFSGRQFSNSRSEMNVSTLELGDSALYLCASSSGTRVSPLHFGNGTRLTVT.

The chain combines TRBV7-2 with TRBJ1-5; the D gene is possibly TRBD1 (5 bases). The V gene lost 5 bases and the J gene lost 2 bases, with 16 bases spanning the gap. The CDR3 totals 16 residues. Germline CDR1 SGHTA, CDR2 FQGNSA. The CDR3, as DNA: TGTGCCAGCAGCAACCAACTCGGAGGGGGCAATCAGCCCCAGCATTTT. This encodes CASSNQLGGGNQPQHF.